The rows below give T cell receptor beta chains drawn from one sample of a study of shared clonotypes between healthy human individuals. The table came from immunoSEQ multiplex PCR; TCRdb's copy has only in-frame clones and leaves some out. This table holds some 1,600,000 clones, around 98% found once. The sequenced material came from naive CD4+ T cells sorted from blood. These receptors originate from a man aged 25-45 years in good health. CDR3s include the opening cysteine and the closing phenylalanine or tryptophan. Each record gives: V gene, J gene, D gene, CDR3 DNA, CDR3 protein. D genes are given only for firm matches.

>TRBV6-5|TRBJ1-5|NA
TGTGCCAGCAGTTACTCGAGTACGGGGGGCAGTCAGCCCCAGCATTTT
CASSYSSTGGSQPQHF
>TRBV5-1|TRBJ2-7|TRBD2
TGCGCCAGCAGGCGACTAGCGGGAGACTACGAGCAGTACTTC
CASRRLAGDYEQYF
>TRBV9|TRBJ2-1|TRBD2
TGTGCCAGCAGCTTAGGGACTAGCGGGGGAGACAATGAGCAGTTCTTC
CASSLGTSGGDNEQFF
>TRBV15|TRBJ1-1|NA
TGTGCCACCAGCAGAGATCGTTCGAACACTGAAGCTTTCTTT
CATSRDRSNTEAFF
>TRBV6-1|TRBJ1-5|TRBD1
TGTGCCAGCAGCAGACAGGGGGGCGCGGATCAGCCCCAGCATTTT
CASSRQGGADQPQHF
>TRBV19|TRBJ2-3|NA
TGTGCCAGTAGTATACCCCTAACAGGTGGCACAGATACGCAGTATTTT
CASSIPLTGGTDTQYF
>TRBV11-2|TRBJ2-7|NA
TGTGCCAGCAGCTCGGTCAGGGGAGTCAACGAGCAGTACTTC
CASSSVRGVNEQYF
>TRBV9|TRBJ2-7|NA
TGTGCCAGCAGCGTAGGGGCGAGGTACGAGCAGTACTTC
CASSVGARYEQYF
>TRBV18|TRBJ2-7|TRBD2
TGTGCCAGCTCACAATTACTAGCGGGAGGGCCCGACTCCTACGAGCAGTACTTC
CASSQLLAGGPDSYEQYF
>TRBV2|TRBJ2-3|TRBD2
TGTGCCAGCAGTGACGCCGCACTAGCGGGAGGGCCTGGCACAGATACGCAGTATTTT
CASSDAALAGGPGTDTQYF
>TRBV25-1|TRBJ2-2|NA
TGTGCCAGCAGTGAAGAAGCGGGCCGGACCGGGGAGCTGTTTTTT
CASSEEAGRTGELFF
>TRBV7-8|TRBJ2-7|NA
TGTGCCAGCAGCTTAAACCCTTTTGGCCGATCTCACGAGCAGTACTTC
CASSLNPFGRSHEQYF
>TRBV11-2|TRBJ2-3|NA
TGTGCCAGCAGCTTAGAACTAGTCGCGCAGTATTTT
CASSLELVAQYF
>TRBV5-4|TRBJ2-2|NA
TGTGCCAGCAGCCAAGGGGGGTCACAAGCCACCGGGGAGCTGTTTTTT
CASSQGGSQATGELFF
>TRBV18|TRBJ2-1|TRBD2
TGTGCCAGCTCACCCACTAGCGGGAAGACTTACAATGAGCAGTTCTTC
CASSPTSGKTYNEQFF
>TRBV4-3|TRBJ1-2|NA
TGCGCCAGCAGCCAAGATTTCGGGACCCGCTATGGCTACACCTTC
CASSQDFGTRYGYTF